This T cell receptor (beta chain) was captured in a study of OX40 agonist ivuxolimab in advanced cancers. TCRdb's copy holds only in-frame clones and misses some; the assay was immunoSEQ multiplex PCR. This sample carries 90,000 to 120,000 clones, roughly 90% of them seen once, and the ten largest clones take roughly 0.66%. Germline values: CDR1 LNHDA, CDR2 SQIVND (reference sequence). Deletions cut 5 bases from V and 3 bases from J, with 4 bases between. CDR3 size: 11 residues. This clonotype was sampled from an adult with an advanced solid tumor such as melanoma, head and neck, liver or kidney cancer. The sequencing used CD4+ or CD8+ T cells sorted from blood, collected in a trial of the OX40 agonist ivuxolimab. The J gene is TRBJ1-2, the V gene TRBV19; no firm D call. In DNA, the CDR3 is TGTGCCAGTAGTCAGCACTATGGCTACACCTTC. This encodes CASSQHYGYTF.